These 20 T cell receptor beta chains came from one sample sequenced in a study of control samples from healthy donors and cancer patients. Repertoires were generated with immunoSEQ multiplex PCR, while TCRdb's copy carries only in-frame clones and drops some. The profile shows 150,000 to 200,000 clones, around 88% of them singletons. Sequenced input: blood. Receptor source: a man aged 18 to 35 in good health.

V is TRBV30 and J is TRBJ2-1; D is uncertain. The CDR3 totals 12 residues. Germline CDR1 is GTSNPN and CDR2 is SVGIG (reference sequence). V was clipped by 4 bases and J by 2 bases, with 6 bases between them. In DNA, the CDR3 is TGTGCCTGGATGGCTACCTACAATGAGCAGTTCTTC. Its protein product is CAWMATYNEQFF.

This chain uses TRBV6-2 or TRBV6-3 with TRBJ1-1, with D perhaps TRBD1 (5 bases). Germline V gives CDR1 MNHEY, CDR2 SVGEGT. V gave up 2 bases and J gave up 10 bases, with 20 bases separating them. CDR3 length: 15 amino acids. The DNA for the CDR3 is TGTGCCAGCAGTTACGGGGCTCTAGGGGCCCTTAGAGCTTTCTTT. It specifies CASSYGALGALRAFF.

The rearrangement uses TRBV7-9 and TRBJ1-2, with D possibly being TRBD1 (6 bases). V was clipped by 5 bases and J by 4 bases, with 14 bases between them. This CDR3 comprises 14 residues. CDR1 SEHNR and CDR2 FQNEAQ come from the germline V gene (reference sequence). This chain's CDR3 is CASSMGEGGYGYTF. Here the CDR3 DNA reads TGTGCCAGCAGCATGGGTGAGGGGGGCTATGGCTACACCTTC.

This chain's CDR3 is CAWNLAGGSYNEQFF. DNA of the CDR3: TGTGCCTGGAATCTAGCGGGGGGTTCCTACAATGAGCAGTTCTTC. The chain links TRBV30 to TRBJ2-1; TRBD2 matches at 11 bases. Germline lookup yields CDR1 GTSNPN and CDR2 SVGIG (reference sequence). After removal of 4 bases from V and 1 base from J, the junction contained 3 bases not matched to a gene. There are 15 residues in the CDR3.

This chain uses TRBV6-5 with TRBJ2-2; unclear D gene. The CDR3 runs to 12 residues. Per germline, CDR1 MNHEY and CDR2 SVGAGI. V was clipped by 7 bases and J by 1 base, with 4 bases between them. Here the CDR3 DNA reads TGTGCCAGCATCGGGAACACCGGGGAGCTGTTTTTT. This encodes CASIGNTGELFF.

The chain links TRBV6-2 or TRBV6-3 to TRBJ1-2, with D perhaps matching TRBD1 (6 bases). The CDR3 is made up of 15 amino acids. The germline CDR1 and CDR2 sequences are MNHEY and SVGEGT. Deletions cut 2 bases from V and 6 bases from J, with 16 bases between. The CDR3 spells CASSYPGSGGDGYTF. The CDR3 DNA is TGTGCCAGCAGTTACCCTGGTTCCGGGGGCGATGGCTACACCTTC.

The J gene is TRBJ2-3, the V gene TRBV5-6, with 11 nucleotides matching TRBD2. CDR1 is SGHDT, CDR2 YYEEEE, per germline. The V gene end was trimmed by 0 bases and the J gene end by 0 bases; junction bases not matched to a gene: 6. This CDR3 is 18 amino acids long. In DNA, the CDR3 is TGTGCCAGCAGCTTGGTTTCTAGCGGGGGGATTAGCACAGATACGCAGTATTTT. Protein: CASSLVSSGGISTDTQYF.

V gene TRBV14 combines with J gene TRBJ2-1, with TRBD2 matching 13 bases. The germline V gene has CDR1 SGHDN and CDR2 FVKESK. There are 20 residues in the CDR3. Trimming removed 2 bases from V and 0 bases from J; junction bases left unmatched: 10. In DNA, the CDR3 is TGTGCCAGCAGCCAACGAATAGGACTAGCGGGGGTCAGCTCCTACAATGAGCAGTTCTTC. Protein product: CASSQRIGLAGVSSYNEQFF.

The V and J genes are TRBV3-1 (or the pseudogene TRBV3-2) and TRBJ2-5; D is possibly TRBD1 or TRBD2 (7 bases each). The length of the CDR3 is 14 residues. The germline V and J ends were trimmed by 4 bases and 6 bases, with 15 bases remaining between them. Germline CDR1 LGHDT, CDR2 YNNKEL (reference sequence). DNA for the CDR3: TGTGCCAGCAGCCCCCAGGGGGGGGCGAAGACCCAGTACTTC. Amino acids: CASSPQGGAKTQYF.

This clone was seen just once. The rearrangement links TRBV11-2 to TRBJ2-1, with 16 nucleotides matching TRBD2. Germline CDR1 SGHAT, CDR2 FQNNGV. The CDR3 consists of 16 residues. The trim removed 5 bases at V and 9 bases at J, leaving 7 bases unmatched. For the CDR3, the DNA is TGTGCCAGCAGCCACCCGGGACTAGCGGGGGGGCTTGAGCAGTTCTTC. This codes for CASSHPGLAGGLEQFF.

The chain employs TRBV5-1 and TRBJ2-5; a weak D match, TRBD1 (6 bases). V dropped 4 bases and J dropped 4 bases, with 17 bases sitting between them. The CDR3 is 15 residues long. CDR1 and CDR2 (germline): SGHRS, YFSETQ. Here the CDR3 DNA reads TGCGCCAGCAGCCTCGAGAACTGGGGGCGAGAGACCCAGTACTTC. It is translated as CASSLENWGRETQYF. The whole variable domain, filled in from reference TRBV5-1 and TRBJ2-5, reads KAGVTQTPRYLIKTRGQQVTLSCSPISGHRSVSWYQQTPGQGLQFLFEYFSETQRNKGNFPGRFSGRQFSNSRSEMNVSTLELGDSALYLCASSLENWGRETQYFGPGTRLLVL.

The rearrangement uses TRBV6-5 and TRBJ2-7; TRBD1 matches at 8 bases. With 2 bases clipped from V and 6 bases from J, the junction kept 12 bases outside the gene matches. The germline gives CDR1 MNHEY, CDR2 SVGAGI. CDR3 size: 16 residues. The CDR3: CASSYPTTGGDREQYF. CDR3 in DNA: TGTGCCAGCAGTTACCCCACTACAGGGGGTGACCGCGAGCAGTACTTC.

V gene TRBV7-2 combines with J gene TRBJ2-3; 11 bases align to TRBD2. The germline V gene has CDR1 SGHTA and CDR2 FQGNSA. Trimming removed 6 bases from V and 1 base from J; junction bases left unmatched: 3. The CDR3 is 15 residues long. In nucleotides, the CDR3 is TGTGCCAGCAGACAGACTAGCGGGGGCACAGATACGCAGTATTTT. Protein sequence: CASRQTSGGTDTQYF. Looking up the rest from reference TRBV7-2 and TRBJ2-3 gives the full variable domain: GAGVSQSPSNKVTEKGKDVELRCDPISGHTALYWYRQSLGQGLEFLIYFQGNSAPDKSGLPSDRFSAERTGGSVSTLTIQRTQQEDSAVYLCASRQTSGGTDTQYFGPGTRLTVL.

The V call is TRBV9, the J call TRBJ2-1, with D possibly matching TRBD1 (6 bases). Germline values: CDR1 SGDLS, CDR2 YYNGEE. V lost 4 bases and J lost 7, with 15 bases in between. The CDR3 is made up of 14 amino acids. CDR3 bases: TGTGCCAGCAGCCCGAGGGGGTCGGGTAATGAGCAGTTCTTC. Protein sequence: CASSPRGSGNEQFF.

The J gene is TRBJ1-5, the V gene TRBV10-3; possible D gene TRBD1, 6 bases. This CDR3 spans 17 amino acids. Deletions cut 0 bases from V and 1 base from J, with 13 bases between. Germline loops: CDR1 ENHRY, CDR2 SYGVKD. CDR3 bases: TGTGCCATCAGTGAGTCGGGGGGGCCCTGGAGCAATCAGCCCCAGCATTTT. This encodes CAISESGGPWSNQPQHF.

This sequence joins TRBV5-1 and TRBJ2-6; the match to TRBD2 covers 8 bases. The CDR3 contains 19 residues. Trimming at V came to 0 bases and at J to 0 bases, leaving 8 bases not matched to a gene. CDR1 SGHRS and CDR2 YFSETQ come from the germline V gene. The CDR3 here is CASSLVAGGPISGANVLTF. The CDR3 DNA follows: TGCGCCAGCAGCTTGGTTGCGGGGGGCCCTATCTCTGGGGCCAACGTCCTGACTTTC.

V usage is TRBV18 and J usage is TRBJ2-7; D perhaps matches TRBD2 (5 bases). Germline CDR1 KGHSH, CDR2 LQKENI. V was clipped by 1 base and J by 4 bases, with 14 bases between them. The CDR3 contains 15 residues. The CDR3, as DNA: TGTGCCAGCTCACCACGCGTAGGGAGTAATTACGAGCAGTACTTC. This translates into CASSPRVGSNYEQYF.

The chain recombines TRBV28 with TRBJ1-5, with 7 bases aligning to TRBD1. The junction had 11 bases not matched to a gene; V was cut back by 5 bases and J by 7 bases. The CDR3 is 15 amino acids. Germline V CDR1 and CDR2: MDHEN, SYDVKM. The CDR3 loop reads CASSAAGTALQPQHF. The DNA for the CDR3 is TGTGCCAGCAGTGCCGCAGGGACAGCACTACAGCCCCAGCATTTT.

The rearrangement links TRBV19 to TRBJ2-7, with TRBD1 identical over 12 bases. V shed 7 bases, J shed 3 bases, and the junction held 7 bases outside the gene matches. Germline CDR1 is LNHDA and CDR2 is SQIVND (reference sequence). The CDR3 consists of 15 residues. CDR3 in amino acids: CASTAGQGALYEQYF. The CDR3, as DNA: TGTGCCAGTACCGCGGGACAGGGGGCTCTCTACGAGCAGTACTTC. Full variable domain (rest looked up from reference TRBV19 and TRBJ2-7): DGGITQSPKYLFRKEGQNVTLSCEQNLNHDAMYWYRQDPGQGLRLIYYSQIVNDFQKGDIAEGYSVSREKKESFPLTVTSAQKNPTAFYLCASTAGQGALYEQYFGPGTRLTVT.

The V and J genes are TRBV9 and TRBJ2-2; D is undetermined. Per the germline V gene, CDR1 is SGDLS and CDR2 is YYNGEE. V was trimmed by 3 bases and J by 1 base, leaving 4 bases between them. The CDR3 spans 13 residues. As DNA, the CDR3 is TGTGCCAGCAGCGGACGGAACACCGGGGAGCTGTTTTTT. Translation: CASSGRNTGELFF.